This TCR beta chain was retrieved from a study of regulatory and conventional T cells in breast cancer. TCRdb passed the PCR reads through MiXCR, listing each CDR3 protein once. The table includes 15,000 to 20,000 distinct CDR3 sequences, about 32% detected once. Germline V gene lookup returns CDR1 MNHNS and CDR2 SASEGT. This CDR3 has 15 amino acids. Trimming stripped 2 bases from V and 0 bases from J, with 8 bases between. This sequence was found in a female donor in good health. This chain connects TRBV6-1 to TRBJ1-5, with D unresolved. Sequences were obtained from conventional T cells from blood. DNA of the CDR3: TGTGCCAGCAGTGAACTGGGGTATAGCAATCAGCCCCAGCATTTT. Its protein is CASSELGYSNQPQHF.